The 11 T cell receptor beta chains reported below all come from one sample, sequenced in a study of blood T cells in healthy people across ages. It was with a sample-barcoded 5' primer and a J-beta primer mix that a second PCR of roughly 7 to 12 cycles was run. TCRdb re-called the 5' RACE reads through MiXCR, storing one row per CDR3 protein. The sample consists of more than 450,000 distinct CDR3 sequences, 25% to 35% of them appearing once. These data are also associated with another study on T cells of mothers and their children.

Sequencing used blood. The receptors come from a boy younger than 10 in good health.

The chain uses TRBV2 and TRBJ2-2, with D possibly being TRBD1 (7 bases). Per germline, CDR1 SNHLY and CDR2 FYNNEI. This CDR3 contains 14 residues. V was pared by 11 bases and J by 4 bases, with 17 bases between. In DNA, the CDR3 is TGTGCCGGCCATGACAGGGAGGTCACCGGGGAGCTGTTTTTT. This sequence encodes CAGHDREVTGELFF.

This clonotype was seen more than once but under ten times. The chain uses TRBV30 and TRBJ1-2; D is undetermined. The CDR3 extends over 14 amino acids. The germline CDR1 and CDR2 sequences are GTSNPN and SVGIG (reference sequence). Trimming stripped 3 bases from V and 7 bases from J, with 18 bases between. The CDR3, as DNA: TGTGCCTGGAGGAGGTTTGGCCCCACAGTTGGCTACACCTTC. This codes for CAWRRFGPTVGYTF.

V is TRBV2 and J is TRBJ2-1; D is undetermined. This CDR3 region has 14 residues. Germline CDR1 reads SNHLY; CDR2 reads FYNNEI. V was shortened by 7 bases and J by 0 bases, with 10 bases between the two germline ends. In nucleotides, the CDR3 is TGTGCCAGCACCCCACTGAGCTCCTACAATGAGCAGTTCTTC. Protein product: CASTPLSSYNEQFF.

This clonotype was recorded a few times. The chain carries TRBV28 and TRBJ2-4; possibly TRBD1 for D (5 bases). V was clipped by 6 bases and J by 0 bases, with 15 bases between them. CDR1 and CDR2 (germline): MDHEN, SYDVKM. This CDR3 spans 16 amino acids. CDR3 in amino acids: CASSFADRLAKNIQYF. CDR3 sequence (DNA): TGTGCCAGCAGCTTCGCCGACAGACTAGCCAAAAACATTCAGTACTTC.

V usage is TRBV7-2 and J usage is TRBJ2-1; no clear D gene. The CDR3 is 14 amino acids. CDR1 and CDR2 (germline): SGHTA, FQGNSA. Between the trimmed V and J ends, which lost 8 bases and 1 base, there was a span of 12 bases. In DNA form, the CDR3 reads TGTGCCAGCTGTAGTGGTGGATCCTACAATGAGCAGTTCTTC. This gives the protein CASCSGGSYNEQFF.

The V call is TRBV7-6, the J call TRBJ2-5; TRBD1 matches at 7 bases. V dropped 6 bases and J dropped 2; count of bases not matched to a gene: 3. Looked up from germline, CDR1 is SGHVS and CDR2 is FNYEAQ. The CDR3 is 13 amino acids. CDR3 region: CASRQGQQETQYF. The CDR3 DNA follows: TGTGCCAGCAGACAGGGACAGCAAGAGACCCAGTACTTC.

The J gene is TRBJ2-1, the V gene TRBV2; D is possibly TRBD2 (6 bases). Germline assignment: CDR1 SNHLY and CDR2 FYNNEI. This CDR3 region has 15 residues. The ends were cut back, 7 bases at V and 4 bases at J, with 17 bases in the middle. CDR3 sequence (DNA): TGTGCCAGCAAAGTCGACGGGAGACGTTACAATGAGCAGTTCTTC. It encodes CASKVDGRRYNEQFF.

The chain uses TRBV4-3 and TRBJ2-3; no clear D. CDR1 is LGHNA, CDR2 YSLEER, per germline. This CDR3 is built from 16 residues. Deletions cut 0 bases from V and 2 bases from J, with 12 bases between. CDR3 protein: CASSQEVSEDTDTQYF. In DNA form, the CDR3 reads TGCGCCAGCAGCCAAGAAGTAAGCGAGGACACAGATACGCAGTATTTT.

This sequence joins TRBV7-2 and TRBJ2-4; perhaps TRBD2 as D (6 bases). Deletions cut 7 bases from V and 6 bases from J, with 19 bases between. This CDR3 spans 15 amino acids. CDR1 and CDR2 (germline): SGHTA, FQGNSA. The DNA of the CDR3 is TGTGCCAGCACCACCTACCGGGGGATAGGAAACATTCAGTACTTC. It codes for CASTTYRGIGNIQYF.

As DNA, the CDR3 is TGTGCCAGCAGTTTGAGGGGCGAAAACACTGAAGCTTTCTTT. Translated, it gives CASSLRGENTEAFF. J is TRBJ1-1 and V is TRBV12-3 or TRBV12-4, with D perhaps TRBD1 (5 bases). The germline V and J ends were trimmed by 3 bases and 2 bases, with 10 bases remaining between them. The CDR3 spans 14 residues.

This clonotype occurred a few times. This chain uses TRBV20-1 with TRBJ2-7; no clear D. Germline CDR1 and CDR2: DFQATT and SNEGSKA (reference sequence). The CDR3 is made up of 13 amino acids. V was pared by 1 base and J by 4 bases, with 11 bases between. DNA for the CDR3: TGCAGTGCTAGAGCGCAGGTTTCTTACGAGCAGTACTTC. It is translated as CSARAQVSYEQYF.